This TCR beta chain was documented in a study of blood T cell repertoires in COVID-19. At the level of the study: PBMCs, B-cell-depleted T cells, or T cells provided the cDNA or gDNA that made up the material.

The germline CDR1 and CDR2 sequences are SGHVS and FQNEAQ. V lost 4 bases and J lost 6; bases outside the gene matches: 10. The length of the CDR3 is 16 residues. Per the authors' pipeline: Quantification of nucleated cells was approximated via reference gene primer amplification. Profiled with immunoSEQ multiplex PCR; TCRdb holds only in-frame clones, not every one. The V and J calls and clone size come from that table; D and trimming were worked out from the DNA. Of 52,000 or so clones in the sample, less than 90% are singletons; the top ten hold around 27%. This sequence originates from a human donor in a cohort sampled during active COVID-19. Sequenced input: peripheral blood. The gene calls are TRBV7-8 and TRBJ2-1, with 9 bases identical to TRBD2. The CDR3 sequence: CASSSLLAGFSNEQFF. As DNA, the CDR3 is TGTGCCAGCAGCTCGCTGCTAGCGGGATTTAGCAATGAGCAGTTCTTC.